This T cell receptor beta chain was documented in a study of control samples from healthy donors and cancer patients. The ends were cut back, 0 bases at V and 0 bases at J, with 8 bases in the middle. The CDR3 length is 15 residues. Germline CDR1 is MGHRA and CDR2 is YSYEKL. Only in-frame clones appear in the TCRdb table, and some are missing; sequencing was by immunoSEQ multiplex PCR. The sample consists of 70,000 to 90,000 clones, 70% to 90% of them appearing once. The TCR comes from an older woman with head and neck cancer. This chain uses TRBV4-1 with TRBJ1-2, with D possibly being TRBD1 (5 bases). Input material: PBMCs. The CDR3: CASSQDDRANYGYTF. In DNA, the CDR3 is TGCGCCAGCAGCCAAGACGACAGAGCTAACTATGGCTACACCTTC.